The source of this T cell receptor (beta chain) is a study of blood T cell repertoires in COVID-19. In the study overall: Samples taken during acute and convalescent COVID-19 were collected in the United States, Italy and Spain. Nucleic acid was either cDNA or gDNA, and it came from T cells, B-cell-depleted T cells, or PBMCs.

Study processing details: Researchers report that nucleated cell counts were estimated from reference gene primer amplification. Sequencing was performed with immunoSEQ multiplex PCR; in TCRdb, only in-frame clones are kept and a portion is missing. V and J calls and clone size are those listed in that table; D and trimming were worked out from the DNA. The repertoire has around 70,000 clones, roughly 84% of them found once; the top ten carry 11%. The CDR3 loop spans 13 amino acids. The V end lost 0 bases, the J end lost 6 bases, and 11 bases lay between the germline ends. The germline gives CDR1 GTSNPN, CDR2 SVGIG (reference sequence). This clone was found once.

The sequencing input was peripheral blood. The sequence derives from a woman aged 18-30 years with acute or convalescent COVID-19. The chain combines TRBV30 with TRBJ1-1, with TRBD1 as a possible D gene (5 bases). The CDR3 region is CAWSVGEVAEAFF. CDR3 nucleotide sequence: TGTGCCTGGAGTGTAGGGGAGGTCGCTGAAGCTTTCTTT.